This T cell receptor beta chain appears in the sequencing data of a study of CD8 T cells in ankylosing spondylitis listed by TCRdb under 2017. In the study overall: The study profiled T cell receptor beta repertoires in healthy donors and ankylosing spondylitis patients to find disease-linked TCR variants. Peripheral blood was sampled, and synovial fluid was additionally collected from ankylosing spondylitis patients. The full study cohort comprised around 25 ankylosing spondylitis patients and over a hundred healthy donors.

The CDR1 and CDR2 encoded by the germline V gene are ENHRY and SYGVKD. There are 16 amino acids in the CDR3, from cysteine to phenylalanine inclusive. Only the CDR3 region is kept as DNA, spanning 48 bases read in frame from base 1. V and J are trimmed by 4 bases and 4 bases, and the gene matches miss 9 bases of the junction. General findings and caveats noted by the study authors: Some motif variants were previously reported in synovial fluid and blood of reactive arthritis patients, suggesting common disease-initiation mechanisms. A CD8+ phenotype was shown by the disease-linked clones, which were found at relatively low frequencies in peripheral blood. The disease-linked clones were reported as significantly enriched in matched synovial fluid samples from ankylosing spondylitis patients. A TCR beta motif made up of eight highly homologous amino acid variants appeared to be characteristic of blood from ankylosing spondylitis patients.

Comment on this clonotype: Its recognized antigen is unknown. One base away there is no much larger clone; base qualities are not given.

For sequencing, an Illumina HiSeq 2500 was employed. TCR beta libraries were prepared by quantitative 5'-RACE with molecular barcodes. Turning to the authors' computational methods: Disease-linked TCR variants were identified with a new computational method built on a probabilistic model of VDJ rearrangement. Using fastp trimming at Q25 and MiXCR clonotype assembly, TCRdb reanalyzed the public sequencing data and kept in-frame beta chains. Each entry is one CDR3 protein sequence, shown with its most common DNA and genes. Here the V and J calls rest on TCRdb's processing, not on the authors' analysis. In this sample the table shows 350,000 or so distinct CDR3 sequences, 9.5% to 13% of which occur a single time. The ten largest make up roughly a tenth of the sample.

The chain joins TRBV10-3 to TRBJ2-2; TRBD1 aligns with 7 central bases. This receptor was taken from a female donor with ankylosing spondylitis or in good health (not recorded which). The sequenced sample consisted of blood, either unsorted or a sorted T cell fraction (not recorded which). Here is the DNA: TGTGCCATCAGTGCCTCCACAGGGGCGGGCACCGGGGAGCTGTTTTTT. It translates as CAISASTGAGTGELFF.